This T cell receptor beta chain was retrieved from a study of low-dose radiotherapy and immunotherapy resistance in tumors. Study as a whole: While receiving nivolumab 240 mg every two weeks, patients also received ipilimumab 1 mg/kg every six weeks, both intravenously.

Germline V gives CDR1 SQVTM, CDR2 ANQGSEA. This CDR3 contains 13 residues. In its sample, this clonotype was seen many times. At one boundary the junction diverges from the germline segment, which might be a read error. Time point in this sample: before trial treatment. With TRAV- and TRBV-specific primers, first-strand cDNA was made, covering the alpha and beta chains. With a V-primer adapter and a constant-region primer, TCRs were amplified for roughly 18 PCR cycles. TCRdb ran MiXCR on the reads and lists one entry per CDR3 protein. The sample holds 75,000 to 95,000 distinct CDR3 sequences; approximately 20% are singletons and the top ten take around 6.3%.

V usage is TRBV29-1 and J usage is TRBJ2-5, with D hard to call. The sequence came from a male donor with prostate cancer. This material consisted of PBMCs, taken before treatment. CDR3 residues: CGVRGRLEETQYF. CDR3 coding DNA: TGCGGCGTCCGTGGAAGGTTAGAGGAGACCCAGTACTTC.